A single TCR beta chain is shown here with its context. V was pared by 3 bases and J by 5 bases, with 3 bases of the junction left unmatched. In germline, CDR1 is MDHEN, CDR2 SYDVKM. The CDR3 has 13 residues. The data were obtained in a study of control samples from healthy donors and cancer patients. The data were produced by immunoSEQ multiplex PCR, yet TCRdb's version contains in-frame clones alone and is incomplete. The data contain 130,000 or so clones, 70% to 90% of them singletons. The J gene is TRBJ1-2, the V gene TRBV28; TRBD1 matches at 7 bases. The TCR was taken from a man aged 50-60 years in good health. The specimen sequenced was blood. The CDR3 sequence: CASSFFRGYGYTF. CDR3 sequence (DNA): TGTGCCAGCAGTTTTTTCAGGGGGTATGGCTACACCTTC.